The 26 T cell receptor beta chains below were found in one sample sequenced in a study of beta chain features in type 1 diabetes listed by TCRdb under 2018. The library was obtained by the immunoSEQ multiplex PCR assay. The entire amount of isolated RNA was reverse transcribed using the High Capacity cDNA Reverse Transcription Kit, so the sequenced TCRB transcripts were expressed ones. TCRdb stores this immuneACCESS table with in-frame sequences only. Part of the clones is absent; in the studies checked, under half of the shortfall reflects unresolved V genes, and no reason is known for the rest. The sample yields over 120,000 clones; about 13% were counted once. The ten largest clones represent under 1.5% of the sample. The study at large found these results: A moderate but significant shortening of TCRB CDR3 length was observed in type 1 diabetes patients in all four CD4+ subsets.

These TCRs are of unknown antigen specificity. Sequenced sample: central memory CD4+ T cells from blood. Source of these receptors: a man between 18 and 35 years old with type 1 diabetes.

The chain uses TRBV6-1 and TRBJ2-1, with D unresolved. CDR1 MNHNS and CDR2 SASEGT come from the germline V gene. CDR3 length equals 13 residues. V lost 5 bases and J 8 bases, leaving 13 bases between the germline ends. The DNA for the CDR3 is TGTGCCAGCAGTTGGACCGAAGGCGATGAGCAGTTCTTC. Protein product: CASSWTEGDEQFF.

As DNA, the CDR3 is TGCAGCGTTATAGGTGTGGGTAACACTGAAGCTTTCTTT. This encodes CSVIGVGNTEAFF. This chain uses TRBV29-1 with TRBJ1-1; no clear D gene. This CDR3 has 13 residues. The V end lost 5 bases, the J end lost 2 bases, and 12 bases lay between the germline ends. The germline V gene encodes CDR1 SQVTM and CDR2 ANQGSEA. The variable domain in full, with the rest retrieved from reference TRBV29-1 and TRBJ1-1, is SAVISQKPSRDICQRGTSLTIQCQVDSQVTMMFWYRQQPGQSLTLIATANQGSEATYESGFVIDKFPISRPNLTFSTLTVSNMSPEDSSIYLCSVIGVGNTEAFFGQGTRLTVV.

This clone was observed a few times. The chain joins TRBV30 to TRBJ2-1; D gene unclear. V was pared by 8 bases and J by 4 bases, with 15 bases between. The CDR3 length is 13 residues. The germline gives CDR1 GTSNPN, CDR2 SVGIG (reference sequence). The CDR3 DNA follows: TGTGCCCGTGCTACGCGGCTTTACAATGAGCAGTTCTTC. It encodes CARATRLYNEQFF.

The chain employs TRBV20-1 and TRBJ2-1; no clear D. This CDR3 region has 10 residues. The germline V and J ends were trimmed by 3 bases and 9 bases, with 6 bases remaining between them. Germline CDR1 reads DFQATT; CDR2 reads SNEGSKA (reference sequence). CDR3 DNA sequence: TGCAGTGCTAGTCGAGGTGAGCAGTTCTTC. Translation gives CSASRGEQFF.

This clone was found a few times. The chain's CDR3 is CASRGLSSSGNTIYF. The CDR3 DNA is TGCGCCAGCAGGGGTTTATCCTCCTCTGGAAACACCATATATTTT. The V gene is TRBV5-1, the J gene TRBJ1-3; D not resolved. From germline, CDR1 is SGHRS and CDR2 YFSETQ. This CDR3 has 15 residues. V gave up 5 bases and J gave up 0 bases, with 12 bases separating them.

This rearrangement joins TRBV30 to TRBJ1-4, with D unresolved. V shed 1 base and J shed 8 bases, with 14 bases lying between them. CDR1 is GTSNPN and CDR2 is SVGIG in the germline V gene (reference sequence). This CDR3 spans 14 amino acids. Written as DNA, the CDR3 is TGTGCCTGGAGTGGATCCCTCCTAGGCGAAAAACTGTTTTTT. This gives the protein CAWSGSLLGEKLFF. Using reference TRBV30 and TRBJ1-4 for the parts outside the CDR3, the full variable domain is SQTIHQWPATLVQPVGSPLSLECTVEGTSNPNLYWYRQAAGRGLQLLFYSVGIGQISSEVPQNLSASRPQDRQFILSSKKLLLSDSGFYLCAWSGSLLGEKLFFGSGTQLSVL.

The chain uses TRBV28 and TRBJ1-1; 8 nucleotides line up with TRBD1. V was pared by 7 bases and J by 1 base, with 5 bases of the junction left unmatched. The CDR3 covers 14 residues. Germline CDR1 and CDR2: MDHEN and SYDVKM. The DNA for the CDR3 is TGTGCCAGCAATTCAGGGGGCGAGAACACTGAAGCTTTCTTT. Protein sequence: CASNSGGENTEAFF.

The chain employs TRBV30 and TRBJ2-7, with D possibly called TRBD1 or TRBD2 (5 bases each). Germline lookup yields CDR1 GTSNPN and CDR2 SVGIG (reference sequence). The germline V and J ends were trimmed by 8 bases and 4 bases, with 12 bases remaining between them. This CDR3 spans 11 amino acids. The chain's CDR3 is CALGWGYEQYF. The CDR3 coding sequence is TGTGCCCTTGGGTGGGGGTACGAGCAGTACTTC.

In the case of this clone: The same CDR3 can be traced to other DNA sequences in this sample. J is TRBJ2-5 and V is TRBV7-7; 8 positions match TRBD1. V lost 6 bases, J lost 2 bases, and 8 bases stayed unmatched. The germline gives CDR1 SSHAT, CDR2 FNYEAQ (reference sequence). The CDR3 sequence is 15 residues long. DNA for the CDR3: TGTGCCAGCAGTCCAAGACAGGGGCGACAAGAGACCCAGTACTTC. Its protein product is CASSPRQGRQETQYF. Complete variable domain (other parts from reference TRBV7-7 and TRBJ2-5): GAGVSQSPRYKVTKRGQDVTLRCDPISSHATLYWYQQALGQGPEFLTYFNYEAQPDKSGLPSDRFSAERPEGSISTLTIQRTEQRDSAMYRCASSPRQGRQETQYFGPGTRLLVL.

This clone was observed a few times. The DNA for the CDR3 is TGCGCCAGCAGTGATCCGGGACAGGGGTTGGCAGATACGCAGTATTTT. Amino acid sequence: CASSDPGQGLADTQYF. The chain uses TRBV10-1 and TRBJ2-3, with 10 bases lining up with TRBD1. Germline V gives CDR1 WNHNN, CDR2 SYGVQD (reference sequence). The CDR3 length is 16 residues. Trimming removed 3 bases from V and 4 bases from J; junction bases left unmatched: 7.

The V call is TRBV9, the J call TRBJ2-7, with D perhaps matching TRBD2 (7 bases). Germline values: CDR1 SGDLS, CDR2 YYNGEE. V shed 5 bases and J shed 0 bases, with 18 bases lying between them. CDR3 size: 16 residues. The CDR3 region has the DNA TGTGCCAGCAGTGGAACGGGGGGCTCCAGCTCCTACGAGCAGTACTTC. Translation: CASSGTGGSSSYEQYF. The full variable domain, in which reference TRBV9 and TRBJ2-7 provide the parts outside the CDR3, is DSGVTQTPKHLITATGQRVTLRCSPRSGDLSVYWYQQSLDQGLQFLIQYYNGEERAKGNILERFSAQQFPDLHSELNLSSLELGDSALYFCASSGTGGSSSYEQYFGPGTRLTVT.

This clone was seen just once. The chain joins TRBV10-2 to TRBJ1-2; possibly TRBD1 for D (6 bases). Germline-derived CDR1 and CDR2 are WSHSY and SAAADI. This CDR3 spans 14 amino acids. The V end lost 6 bases, the J end lost 3 bases, and 14 bases lay between the germline ends. CDR3 nucleotides: TGCGCCAGCAGGTTGGACAGTCTAGACTATGGCTACACCTTC. Translating it yields CASRLDSLDYGYTF.

The chain combines TRBV6-1 with TRBJ2-1; 7 bases fit TRBD2. From germline, CDR1 is MNHNS and CDR2 SASEGT. The CDR3 runs 13 residues. The V and J ends lost 7 bases and 8 bases, in that order; junction bases with no gene match: 8. The CDR3 nucleotides read TGTGCCAGCACCACCAGGCGGGAGCATGAGCAGTTCTTC. Its translation: CASTTRREHEQFF.

This clone was found a few times. V gene TRBV29-1 combines with J gene TRBJ2-3; 9 bases are shared with TRBD2. Trimming at V came to 4 bases and at J to 1 base, leaving 6 bases not matched to a gene. The CDR3 has 15 residues. CDR1 SQVTM and CDR2 ANQGSEA come from the germline V gene. The CDR3 here is CSVGKIAGGTDTQYF. CDR3 DNA sequence: TGCAGCGTTGGTAAGATAGCGGGGGGCACAGATACGCAGTATTTT.

This clone was found a few times. The chain has TRBV7-2 and TRBJ2-4, with 7 bases lining up with TRBD2. The CDR3 is 14 residues long. J was trimmed by 9 bases and V by 0 bases; bases with no gene match: 5. Germline V gene data show CDR1 as SGHTA and CDR2 as FQGNSA. The CDR3 protein is CASSLAAGGGIQYF. The CDR3 DNA reads as TGTGCCAGCAGCTTAGCCGCCGGCGGGGGCATTCAGTACTTC.

This clone has more than one count but fewer than ten. The chain has TRBV18 and TRBJ2-1; D gene unclear. Trimming left V 0 bases short and J 0 bases short, with 9 bases between. The CDR3 contains 16 residues. Germline-derived CDR1 and CDR2 are KGHSH and LQKENI. The CDR3 bases are TGTGCCAGCTCACCACCCCGGGCAAGCTCCTACAATGAGCAGTTCTTC. As protein: CASSPPRASSYNEQFF.

The V gene is TRBV30, the J gene TRBJ1-2, with D possibly matching TRBD1 (5 bases). CDR1 and CDR2 from the germline V gene are GTSNPN and SVGIG (reference sequence). CDR3 length equals 11 residues. Trimming pared 8 bases from V and 3 bases from J, leaving 10 bases between. CDR3 sequence (DNA): TGTGCCCGGGGGGTTGACTATGGCTACACCTTC. This sequence encodes CARGVDYGYTF.

V usage is TRBV10-3 and J usage is TRBJ1-4; 9 bases align to TRBD1. The germline V gene encodes CDR1 ENHRY and CDR2 SYGVKD. V lost 2 bases, J lost 5 bases, and 0 bases stayed unmatched. This CDR3 contains 14 residues. This CDR3 is CAISETGGNEKLFF. The CDR3 DNA follows: TGTGCCATCAGTGAGACAGGGGGCAATGAAAAACTGTTTTTT.

The chain is built from TRBV4-2 and TRBJ2-6; TRBD1 matches at 9 bases. The CDR3 length is 19 residues. J lost 1 base, V lost 4 bases, and 11 bases had no gene match. The germline V gene has CDR1 LGHNA and CDR2 YNFKEQ. Here the CDR3 reads CASSPTAGQGMSGANVLTF. CDR3 nucleotides: TGTGCCAGCAGCCCAACGGCGGGACAGGGCATGTCTGGGGCCAACGTCCTGACTTTC.

The genes are TRBV5-1 and TRBJ2-6; weak D call: TRBD1 (5 bases). This CDR3 region has 16 residues. V was trimmed by 3 bases and J by 1 base, leaving 11 bases between them. Germline V lookup: CDR1 SGHRS, CDR2 YFSETQ. The CDR3 loop is CASSSIQVSGANVLTF. In nucleotides, the CDR3 is TGCGCCAGCAGCTCGATACAGGTTTCTGGGGCCAACGTCCTGACTTTC.

V is TRBV28 and J is TRBJ2-7; D ambiguous. V dropped 5 bases and J dropped 1 base, with 9 bases sitting between them. Germline V CDR1 and CDR2: MDHEN, SYDVKM. CDR3 length: 13 residues. The CDR3 reads CASSPGFSYEQYF. CDR3 DNA: TGTGCCAGCAGTCCAGGCTTTTCCTACGAGCAGTACTTC. Complete variable domain (other parts from reference TRBV28 and TRBJ2-7): DVKVTQSSRYLVKRTGEKVFLECVQDMDHENMFWYRQDPGLGLRLIYFSYDVKMKEKGDIPEGYSVSREKKERFSLILESASTNQTSMYLCASSPGFSYEQYFGPGTRLTVT.

This clone was seen many times. The genes are TRBV7-9 and TRBJ2-4; 8 bases agree with TRBD1. Germline V gives CDR1 SEHNR, CDR2 FQNEAQ (reference sequence). V lost 5 bases and J lost 6; bases outside the gene matches: 9. The CDR3 has 15 residues. The DNA for the CDR3 is TGTGCCAGCAGCCACAGCCCCGGGACAGGAAACATTCAGTACTTC. Its translation is CASSHSPGTGNIQYF.

Only a few counts were recorded for this clone. The rearrangement uses TRBV30 and TRBJ1-5, with TRBD1 identical over 7 bases. V trimming: 5 bases; J trimming: 0 bases; junction bases outside the gene matches: 1. Per the germline V gene, CDR1 is GTSNPN and CDR2 is SVGIG (reference sequence). The CDR3 runs to 13 residues. For the CDR3, the DNA is TGTGCCTGGGGACAGGATAGCAATCAGCCCCAGCATTTT. Translation: CAWGQDSNQPQHF.

In its sample, this clone was seen many times. V gene TRBV7-2 combines with J gene TRBJ1-1; no clear D gene. This CDR3 spans 15 amino acids. Germline CDR1 reads SGHTA; CDR2 reads FQGNSA. The germline V and J ends were trimmed by 1 base and 0 bases, with 9 bases remaining between them. The chain's CDR3 is CASSLGSSMNTEAFF. As DNA, the CDR3 is TGTGCCAGCAGCTTAGGTTCTTCAATGAACACTGAAGCTTTCTTT. Using reference TRBV7-2 and TRBJ1-1 for the parts outside the CDR3, the full variable domain is GAGVSQSPSNKVTEKGKDVELRCDPISGHTALYWYRQSLGQGLEFLIYFQGNSAPDKSGLPSDRFSAERTGGSVSTLTIQRTQQEDSAVYLCASSLGSSMNTEAFFGQGTRLTVV.

The chain has TRBV7-2 and TRBJ2-6; TRBD1 might be the D (5 bases). The CDR3 is made up of 17 amino acids. Trimming cost V 5 bases and J 0 bases, with 14 bases left between them. Germline CDR1 SGHTA, CDR2 FQGNSA. In DNA form, the CDR3 reads TGTGCCAGCAGCATTCCTAGACAGAGCTCTGGGGCCAACGTCCTGACTTTC. It codes for CASSIPRQSSGANVLTF.

The V and J genes are TRBV18 and TRBJ1-2, with 9 bases identical to TRBD1. V dropped 3 bases and J dropped 4; count of bases not matched to a gene: 6. CDR1 KGHSH and CDR2 LQKENI come from the germline V gene. This CDR3 comprises 15 residues. In DNA, the CDR3 is TGTGCCAGCTCACCTGGACAGGGGCCTATCTATGGCTACACCTTC. It yields the protein CASSPGQGPIYGYTF.